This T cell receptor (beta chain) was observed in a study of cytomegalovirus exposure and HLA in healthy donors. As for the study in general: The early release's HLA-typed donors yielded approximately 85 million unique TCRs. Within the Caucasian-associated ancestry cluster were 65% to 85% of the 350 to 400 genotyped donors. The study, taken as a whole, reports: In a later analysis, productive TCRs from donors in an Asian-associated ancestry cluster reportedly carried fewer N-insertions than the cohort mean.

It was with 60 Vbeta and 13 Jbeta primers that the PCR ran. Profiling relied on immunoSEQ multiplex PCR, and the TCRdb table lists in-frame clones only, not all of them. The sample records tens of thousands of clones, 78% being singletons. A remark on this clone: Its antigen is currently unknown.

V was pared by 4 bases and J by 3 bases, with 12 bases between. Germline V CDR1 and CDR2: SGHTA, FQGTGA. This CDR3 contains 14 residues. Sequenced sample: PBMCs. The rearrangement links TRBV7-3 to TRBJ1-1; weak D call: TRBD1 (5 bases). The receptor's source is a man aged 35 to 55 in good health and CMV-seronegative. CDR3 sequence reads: CASSSTRADTEAFF. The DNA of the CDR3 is TGTGCCAGCAGCTCCACCAGGGCGGACACTGAAGCTTTCTTT.